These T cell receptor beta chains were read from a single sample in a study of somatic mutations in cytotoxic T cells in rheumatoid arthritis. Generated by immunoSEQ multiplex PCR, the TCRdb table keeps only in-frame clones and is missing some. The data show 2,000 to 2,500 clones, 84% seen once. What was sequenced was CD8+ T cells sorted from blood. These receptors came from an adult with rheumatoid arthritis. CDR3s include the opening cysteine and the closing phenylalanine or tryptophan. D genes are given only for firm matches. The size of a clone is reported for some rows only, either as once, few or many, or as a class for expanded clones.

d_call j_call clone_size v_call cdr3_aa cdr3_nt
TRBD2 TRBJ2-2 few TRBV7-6 CASSFAGGPGELFF TGTGCCAGCAGCTTTGCGGGGGGGCCCGGGGAGCTGTTTTTT
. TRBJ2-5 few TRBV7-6 CASSLVRSYQETQYF TGTGCCAGCAGCTTAGTCCGCAGCTACCAAGAGACCCAGTACTTC
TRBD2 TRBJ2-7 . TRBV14 CASSRGRDEQYF TGTGCCAGCAGCCGCGGGAGGGACGAGCAGTACTTC
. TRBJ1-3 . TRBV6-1 CASSDRGNTIYF TGTGCCAGCAGTGACAGGGGAAACACCATATATTTT
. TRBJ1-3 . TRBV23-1 CASSQGSSGNTIYF TGCGCCAGCAGTCAAGGCTCCTCTGGAAACACCATATATTTT
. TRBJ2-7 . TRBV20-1 CSAKGGYEQYF TGCAGTGCAAAGGGGGGCTACGAGCAGTACTTC
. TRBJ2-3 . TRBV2 CASSEVTAITDTQYF TGTGCCAGCAGTGAAGTAACTGCGATCACAGATACGCAGTATTTT
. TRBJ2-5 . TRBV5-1 CASSTGETQYF TGCGCCAGCAGCACGGGGGAGACCCAGTACTTC
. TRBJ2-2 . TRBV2 CASRPGTGELFF TGTGCCAGCAGACCGGGCACCGGGGAGCTGTTTTTT
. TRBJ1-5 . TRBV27 CASSTRGPGNQPQHF TGTGCCAGCAGCACCCGTGGACCTGGCAATCAGCCCCAGCATTTT
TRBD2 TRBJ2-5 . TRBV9 CASSDGGAHETQYF TGTGCCAGCAGCGACGGGGGGGCTCACGAGACCCAGTACTTC
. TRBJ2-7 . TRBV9 CASSESDSNSYEQYF TGTGCCAGCAGTGAGTCGGATTCCAACTCCTACGAGCAGTACTTC
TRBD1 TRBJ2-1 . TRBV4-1 CASSQDPDRGSYNEQFF TGCGCCAGCAGCCAAGATCCCGACAGGGGTTCCTACAATGAGCAGTTCTTC
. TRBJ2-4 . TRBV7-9 CASSYTGTAKNIQYF TGTGCCAGCAGCTATACAGGGACGGCCAAAAACATTCAGTACTTC
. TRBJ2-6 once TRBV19 CASSMAANVLTF TGTGCCAGTAGTATGGCGGCCAACGTCCTGACTTTC
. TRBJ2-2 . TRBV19 CASGPGELFF TGTGCCAGTGGACCCGGGGAGCTGTTTTTT
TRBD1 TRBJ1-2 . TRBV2 CASSSNDRGGFYGYTF TGTGCCAGCAGTTCAAACGACAGGGGGGGTTTCTATGGCTACACCTTC
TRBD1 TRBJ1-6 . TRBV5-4 CASSPGTGFGSPLHF TGTGCCAGCAGCCCCGGGACAGGGTTTGGTTCACCCCTCCACTTT
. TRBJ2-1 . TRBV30 CAWRPDRNTHNEQFF TGTGCCTGGAGACCCGACAGGAATACACACAATGAGCAGTTCTTC
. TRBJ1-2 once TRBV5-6 CASSPGVGYGYTF TGTGCCAGCAGCCCCGGAGTTGGCTATGGCTACACCTTC
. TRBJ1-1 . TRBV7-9 CASRGMDWNTEAFF TGTGCCAGCAGAGGAATGGACTGGAACACTGAAGCTTTCTTT
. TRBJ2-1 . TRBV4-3 CASSQDQSGTAYNEQFF TGCGCCAGCAGCCAAGATCAGTCCGGTACTGCCTACAATGAGCAGTTCTTC
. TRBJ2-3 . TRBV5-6 CASSFRAGDIADTQYF TGTGCCAGCAGCTTTAGAGCAGGGGATATTGCAGATACGCAGTATTTT
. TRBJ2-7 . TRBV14 CASSQIYEQYF TGTGCCAGCAGCCAAATCTACGAGCAGTACTTC
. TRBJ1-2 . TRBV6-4 CASSDTWGLDTNYGYTF TGTGCCAGCAGTGACACCTGGGGGCTCGATACTAACTATGGCTACACCTTC
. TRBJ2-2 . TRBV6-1 CASSAGLRPTGELFF TGTGCCAGCAGTGCGGGACTGCGACCAACCGGGGAGCTGTTTTTT
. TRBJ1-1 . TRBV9 CASSVEPGVRTEAFF TGTGCCAGCAGCGTAGAACCAGGGGTACGGACTGAAGCTTTCTTT
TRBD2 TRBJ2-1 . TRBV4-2 CASSQEGTSGYNEQFF TGTGCCAGCAGCCAAGAGGGGACTAGCGGTTACAATGAGCAGTTCTTC
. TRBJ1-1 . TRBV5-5 CASGGITYPTEAFF TGTGCCAGCGGGGGAATAACGTATCCCACTGAAGCTTTCTTT
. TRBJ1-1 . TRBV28 CASTQTVLNTEAFF TGTGCCAGCACTCAGACAGTGTTGAACACTGAAGCTTTCTTT
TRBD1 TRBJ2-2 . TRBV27 CASTLLCRDRDNTGELFF TGTGCCAGCACCCTCCTTTGTAGAGACAGGGATAACACCGGGGAGCTGTTTTTT
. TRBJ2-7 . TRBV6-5 CASSNRVGEQYF TGTGCCAGCAGTAACAGGGTGGGCGAGCAGTACTTC
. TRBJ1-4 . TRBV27 CASSLLGMSNEKLFF TGTGCCAGCAGTCTCTTGGGAATGAGTAATGAAAAACTGTTTTTT